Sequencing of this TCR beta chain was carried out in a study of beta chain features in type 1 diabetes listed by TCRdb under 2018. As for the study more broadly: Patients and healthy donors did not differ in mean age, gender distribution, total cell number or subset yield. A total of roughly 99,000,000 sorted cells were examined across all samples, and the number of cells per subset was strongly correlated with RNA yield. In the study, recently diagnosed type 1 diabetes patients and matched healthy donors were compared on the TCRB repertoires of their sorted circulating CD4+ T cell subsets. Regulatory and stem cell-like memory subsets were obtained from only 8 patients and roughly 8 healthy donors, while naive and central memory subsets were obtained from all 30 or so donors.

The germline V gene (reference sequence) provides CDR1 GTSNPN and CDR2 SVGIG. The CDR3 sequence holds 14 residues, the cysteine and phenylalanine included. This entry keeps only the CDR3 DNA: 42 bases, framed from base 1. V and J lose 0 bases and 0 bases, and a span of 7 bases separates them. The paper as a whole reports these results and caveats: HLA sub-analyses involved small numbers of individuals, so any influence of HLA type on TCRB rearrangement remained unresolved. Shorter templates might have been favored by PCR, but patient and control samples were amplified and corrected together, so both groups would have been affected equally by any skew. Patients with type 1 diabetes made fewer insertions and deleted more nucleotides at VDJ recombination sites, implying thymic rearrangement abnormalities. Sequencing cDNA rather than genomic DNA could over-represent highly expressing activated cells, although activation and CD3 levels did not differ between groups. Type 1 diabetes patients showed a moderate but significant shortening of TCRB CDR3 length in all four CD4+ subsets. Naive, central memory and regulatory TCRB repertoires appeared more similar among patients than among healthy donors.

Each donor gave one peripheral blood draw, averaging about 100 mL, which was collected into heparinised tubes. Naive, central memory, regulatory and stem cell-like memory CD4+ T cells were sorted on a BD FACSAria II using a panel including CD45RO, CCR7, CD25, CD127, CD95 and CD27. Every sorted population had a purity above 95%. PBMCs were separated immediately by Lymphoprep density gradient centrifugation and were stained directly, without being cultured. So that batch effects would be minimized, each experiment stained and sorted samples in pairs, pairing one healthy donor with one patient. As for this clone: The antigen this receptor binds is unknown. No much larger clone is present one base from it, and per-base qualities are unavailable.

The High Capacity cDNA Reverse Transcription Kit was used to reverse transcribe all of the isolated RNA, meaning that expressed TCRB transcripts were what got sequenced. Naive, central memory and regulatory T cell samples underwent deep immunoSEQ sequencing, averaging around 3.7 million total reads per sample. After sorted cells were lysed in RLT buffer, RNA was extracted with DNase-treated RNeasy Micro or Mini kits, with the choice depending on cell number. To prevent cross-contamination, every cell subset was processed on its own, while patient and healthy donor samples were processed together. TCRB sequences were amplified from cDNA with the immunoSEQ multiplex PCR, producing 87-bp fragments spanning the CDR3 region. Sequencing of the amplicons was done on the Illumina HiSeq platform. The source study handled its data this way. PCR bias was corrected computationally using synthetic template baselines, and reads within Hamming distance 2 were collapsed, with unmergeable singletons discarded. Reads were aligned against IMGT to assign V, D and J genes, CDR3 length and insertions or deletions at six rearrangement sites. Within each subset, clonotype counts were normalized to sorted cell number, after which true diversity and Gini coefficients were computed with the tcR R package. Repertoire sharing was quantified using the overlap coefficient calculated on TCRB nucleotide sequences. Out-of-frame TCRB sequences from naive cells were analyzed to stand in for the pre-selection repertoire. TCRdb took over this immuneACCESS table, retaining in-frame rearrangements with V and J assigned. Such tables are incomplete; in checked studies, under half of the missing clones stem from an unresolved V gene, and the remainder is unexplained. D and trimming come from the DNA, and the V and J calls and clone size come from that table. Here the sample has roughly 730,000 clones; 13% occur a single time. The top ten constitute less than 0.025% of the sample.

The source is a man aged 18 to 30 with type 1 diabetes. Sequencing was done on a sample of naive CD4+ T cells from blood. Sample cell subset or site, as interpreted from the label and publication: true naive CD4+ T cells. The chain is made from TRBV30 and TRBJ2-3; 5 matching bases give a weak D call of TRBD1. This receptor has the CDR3 CAWSVWGSTDTQYF. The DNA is TGTGCCTGGAGTGTATGGGGCAGCACAGATACGCAGTATTTT.